What follows describes a single T cell receptor (beta chain). The antigen remains unidentified. The sample belongs to a study of T cell responses to AZD1222 COVID-19 vaccine. As for the study in general: Timing groups of about 4 and about 12 weeks for second doses were pooled.

Using immunoSEQ multiplex PCR, the repertoire was profiled, and TCRdb retains in-frame clones only, with some absent. The sample contains roughly 100,000 clones, about 90% of which appear only once. The CDR3 loop spans 14 amino acids. J was trimmed by 4 bases and V by 2 bases; bases with no gene match: 2. The germline V gene has CDR1 LGHNA and CDR2 YNFKEQ. Study-wide points: The sample set comprised mostly white British donors with more females, and clonal diversity was possibly underestimated. Two AZD1222 doses significantly raised spike-specific TCR breadth and depth over controls.

The receptor's source is an adult in good health. Sample: peripheral blood, taken on day 0 of AZD1222 vaccination. This chain uses TRBV4-2 with TRBJ1-2, with 9 nucleotides matching TRBD1. CDR3: CASSQSTGGYGYTF. CDR3 in DNA: TGTGCCAGCAGCCAATCGACAGGGGGCTATGGCTACACCTTC.